The sequence of this T cell receptor beta chain was determined in a study of post-analysis software for immune sequencing data. Study in general: Several disease courses (relapsing-remitting, secondary progressive and progressive-relapsing) of multiple sclerosis were included.

This clonotype was detected only a few times. Its target is not known. Trimming cost V 1 base and J 1 base; bases outside gene matches: 4. Germline loops: CDR1 SGHTA, CDR2 FQGNSA. The CDR3 consists of 16 residues. Study results and caveats: TRBV5-6, TRBV5-1 and TRBV20-1 were among roughly five TRBV segments more frequent in patients than controls. Compared against controls, patients with multiple sclerosis displayed significantly lower normalized Chao1 diversity. Samples prepared in the same batch strongly co-clustered by F measure.

Included in the TCR beta cDNA libraries were unique molecular identifiers. There were about 0.85 to 11 million T cells, and about 500,000 cDNA molecules came from them. Each CDR3 protein gets one entry after TCRdb re-called the PCR reads with MiXCR. The sample shows almost 700,000 distinct CDR3 sequences, approximately 59% of them seen only once. Sequencing input: blood. The V and J genes are TRBV7-2 and TRBJ2-1, with TRBD1 matching over 7 bases. The sequence was collected from a girl aged 2 to 10 with multiple sclerosis. The CDR3: CASSLGAGGSYNEQFF. The DNA of the CDR3 is TGTGCCAGCAGCTTAGGGGCAGGGGGATCCTACAATGAGCAGTTCTTC.